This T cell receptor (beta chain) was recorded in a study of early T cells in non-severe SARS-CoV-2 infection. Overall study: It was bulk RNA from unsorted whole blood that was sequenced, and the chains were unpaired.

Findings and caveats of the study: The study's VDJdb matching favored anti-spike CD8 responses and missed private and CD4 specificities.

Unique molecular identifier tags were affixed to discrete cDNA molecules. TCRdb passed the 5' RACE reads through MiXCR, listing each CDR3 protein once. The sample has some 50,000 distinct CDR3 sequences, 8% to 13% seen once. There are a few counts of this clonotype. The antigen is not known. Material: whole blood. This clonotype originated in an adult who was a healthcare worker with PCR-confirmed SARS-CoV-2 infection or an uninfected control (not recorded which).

CDR3 sequence reads: CASSSVGGPGTEAFF. CDR3 sequence (DNA): TGCGCCAGCAGCTCGGTTGGGGGACCGGGCACTGAAGCTTTCTTT. The chain has TRBV5-1 and TRBJ1-1; D is perhaps TRBD1 (5 bases). CDR3 length: 15 residues. Germline V gene sequence: CDR1 SGHRS, CDR2 YFSETQ. With 3 bases removed from V and 4 bases from J, the gap between germline ends came to 16 bases.